These T cell receptor beta chains were read from a single sample in a study of cytotoxic CD8 clonotypes in ibrutinib-treated CLL. Only in-frame clones appear in the TCRdb table, and some are missing; sequencing was by immunoSEQ multiplex PCR. The data contain 110,000 or so clones, approximately 56% of them singletons. Material: PBMCs, obtained after 24 months of ibrutinib treatment. These receptors all stem from a human donor with chronic lymphocytic leukemia. CDR3s include the opening cysteine and the closing phenylalanine or tryptophan. The D gene is left open where the match is weak. Some rows have no size entry. The others give once, few or many, or a class for an expanded clone.

V,J,size,D,DNA,CDR3
TRBV10-3,TRBJ2-2,-,-,TGTGCCATCAGTGCCCAGGACAGCTGGAACACCGGGGAGCTGTTTTTT,CAISAQDSWNTGELFF
TRBV30,TRBJ1-3,-,-,TGTGCCTGCTCCCCCTGGGGTGGAAACACCATATATTTT,CACSPWGGNTIYF
TRBV15,TRBJ2-5,-,-,TGTGCCACCAGCAGGCAGCCCCAAGAGACCCAGTACTTC,CATSRQPQETQYF
TRBV18,TRBJ1-6,few,TRBD1,TGTGCCAGCTCTCCAGGGGGTTTTAATTCACCCCTCCACTTT,CASSPGGFNSPLHF
TRBV5-1,TRBJ2-5,-,TRBD1,TGCGCCAGCAGCTCTTATTCGACAGGGGTACAAGAGACCCAGTACTTC,CASSSYSTGVQETQYF
TRBV19,TRBJ1-5,-,-,TGTGCCAGTAGTATTGCTACCAATCAGCCCCAGCATTTT,CASSIATNQPQHF
TRBV5-1,TRBJ2-5,few,TRBD1,TGCGCCAGCAGCAGGGGGACAGGGGGCAGAGAGACCCAGTACTTC,CASSRGTGGRETQYF
TRBV6-6,TRBJ1-5,few,-,TGTGCCAGCAGCCTGACAGGTTCCAGTAACAATCAGCCCCAGCATTTT,CASSLTGSSNNQPQHF
TRBV29-1,TRBJ1-1,once,TRBD1,TGCAGCGTTGAAGGGGCGCGGAGGGGGCTGGAGGCTTTCTTT,CSVEGARRGLEAFF
TRBV12-5,TRBJ2-5,-,-,TGTGCTAGTGGTTGGAAAGAGACCCAGTACTTC,CASGWKETQYF
TRBV30,TRBJ2-3,-,TRBD1,TGTGCCTGGAGTGCGGGACAGATGAACACAGATACGCAGTATTTT,CAWSAGQMNTDTQYF
TRBV7-9,TRBJ2-3,-,TRBD2,TGTGCCAGCAGCTTGGGCGGGGGAGTCCCAGATACGCAGTATTTT,CASSLGGGVPDTQYF
TRBV5-4,TRBJ1-2,-,TRBD1,TGTGCCAGCAGCAAACCGGGACAGGGCATTTTTGGCTACACCTTC,CASSKPGQGIFGYTF
TRBV7-2,TRBJ2-3,-,TRBD2,TGTGCCAGCAGACACCTAGCGGGGGAATACATTACTAGCACAGATACGCAGTATTTT,CASRHLAGEYITSTDTQYF
TRBV4-2,TRBJ2-7,-,TRBD1,TGTGCCAGCAGCAATCGGGACAGAGAGATCTACGAGCAGTACTTC,CASSNRDREIYEQYF
TRBV4-2,TRBJ1-1,-,-,TGTGCCAGCAGCCCAACCCAGGGCATAAACACTGAAGCTTTCTTT,CASSPTQGINTEAFF
TRBV9,TRBJ2-1,-,-,TGTGCCAGCAGCGTACTAGTGTCGGGCAATGAGCAGTTCTTC,CASSVLVSGNEQFF
TRBV29-1,TRBJ1-5,-,-,TGCAGCGTTCAGGATAGCAATCAGCCCCAGCATTTT,CSVQDSNQPQHF
TRBV5-4,TRBJ1-1,-,-,TGTGCCAGCAGCCCTCAGGCGAACACTGAAGCTTTCTTT,CASSPQANTEAFF
TRBV27,TRBJ2-3,once,TRBD2,TGTGCCAGCAGTTTTGTCGGGGGGGTCACAGATACGCAGTATTTT,CASSFVGGVTDTQYF
TRBV9,TRBJ2-3,-,TRBD2,TGTGCCAGCAGCGTAAGGTTCGGACTAGCGGAGACCACAGATACGCAGTATTTT,CASSVRFGLAETTDTQYF
TRBV6-4,TRBJ1-6,few,-,TGTGCCAGCAGTGATACTCGTAATTCACCCCTCCACTTT,CASSDTRNSPLHF
TRBV9,TRBJ2-2,-,-,TGTGCCAGCAGCGTAGCGGAAGGGATCGAGAACACCGGGGAGCTGTTTTTT,CASSVAEGIENTGELFF
TRBV11-2,TRBJ2-2,-,TRBD2,TGTGCCAGCAGCGGATCCGGGACTACTAACACCGGGGAGCTGTTTTTT,CASSGSGTTNTGELFF
TRBV7-2,TRBJ2-7,-,TRBD2,TGTGCCAGCAGCCCTAGCGGGGGGCTCGAGCAGTACTTC,CASSPSGGLEQYF
TRBV27,TRBJ2-2,few,-,TGTGCCAGCAGTCACCCGACAGGGAACACCGGGGAGCTGTTTTTT,CASSHPTGNTGELFF
TRBV7-3,TRBJ2-2,-,TRBD2,TGTGCCAGCAGCGCGCAGGCGGGGAGGGCCGGGGAGCTGTTTTTT,CASSAQAGRAGELFF
TRBV4-2,TRBJ2-3,-,-,TGTGCCAGCAGCCAAACGCCGGGGTACACGCAGTATTTT,CASSQTPGYTQYF
TRBV7-3,TRBJ2-3,-,-,TGTGCCAGCAGCTTAATAAGGGCAGATACGCAGTATTTT,CASSLIRADTQYF
TRBV30,TRBJ1-6,-,TRBD1,TGTGCCTGGAGGAGGACAGGGGAGGGTGGAAATTCACCCCTCCACTTT,CAWRRTGEGGNSPLHF
TRBV7-9,TRBJ2-6,few,-,TGTGCCAGCAGCTCCGGGGCTGGGGCCAACGTCCTGACTTTC,CASSSGAGANVLTF
TRBV28,TRBJ1-5,-,-,TGTGCCAGCAGTTTACCCGCCACAGGGCGCAATCAGCCCCAGCATTTT,CASSLPATGRNQPQHF
TRBV25-1,TRBJ1-3,few,-,TGTGCCAGCAGTGAAGGGGGGAGAAACACCATATATTTT,CASSEGGRNTIYF
TRBV1,TRBJ1-5,many,-,TGCACCAGCAGATGGGGAACTGAGGACTCAAATCAGCCCCAGCATTTT,CTSRWGTEDSNQPQHF
TRBV28,TRBJ2-1,-,TRBD2,TGTGCCAGCAGTTCCCTCGCTAGCGGGGGGGGTGAGCAGTTCTTC,CASSSLASGGGEQFF
TRBV7-2,TRBJ1-1,-,-,TGTGCCAGCAGCTTCCAGAAAGCGGAGGGCACTGAAGCTTTCTTT,CASSFQKAEGTEAFF
TRBV6-5,TRBJ1-2,-,-,TGTGCCAGCAGTTTTTCCGGGACCGGACCCTATGGCTACACCTTC,CASSFSGTGPYGYTF
TRBV19,TRBJ2-1,-,TRBD1,TGTGCCAGTAGTTTCGGACAGGGACTCTACAATGAGCAGTTCTTC,CASSFGQGLYNEQFF
TRBV30,TRBJ2-5,-,TRBD1,TGTGCCTGGAGCTGGGGAAGGGGGCTCCAAGAGACCCAGTACTTC,CAWSWGRGLQETQYF
TRBV7-3,TRBJ2-3,few,-,TGTGCCAGCAGCTTAATGGGGAGTGGTCTCGACACAGATACGCAGTATTTT,CASSLMGSGLDTDTQYF
TRBV29-1,TRBJ2-1,-,-,TGCAGCGTAGGGACCAGACTTGAGCAGTTCTTC,CSVGTRLEQFF
TRBV7-6,TRBJ2-4,few,-,TGTGCCAGCAGCCCGGGACGGGATGGAGGGGCCAAAAACATTCAGTACTTC,CASSPGRDGGAKNIQYF
TRBV5-1,TRBJ2-5,-,-,TGCGCCAGCAATCTCCAGGACAGTAACCAAGAGACCCAGTACTTC,CASNLQDSNQETQYF
TRBV5-1,TRBJ2-1,-,-,TGCGCCAGCAGCTTGGGGGGCACCCTCGGCGACAATGAGCAGTTCTTC,CASSLGGTLGDNEQFF
TRBV28,TRBJ2-7,-,-,TGTGCCAGCTATCCCGTCCAGGGAGCCGAGCAGTACTTC,CASYPVQGAEQYF
TRBV7-2,TRBJ2-7,-,TRBD1,TGTGCCAGCACCCACAGGGGCTCCTACGAGCAGTACTTC,CASTHRGSYEQYF
TRBV2,TRBJ1-5,-,-,TGTGCCAGCAGGGGCGAGTGGCCCCAGCATTTT,CASRGEWPQHF
TRBV9,TRBJ1-2,-,-,TGTGCCAGCAGCGTAGGTGGACACCGATCGGTCATTAGCTATGGCTACACCTTC,CASSVGGHRSVISYGYTF
TRBV5-6,TRBJ1-1,-,TRBD1,TGTGCCAGCAGCTTCGGGACAGGCGGGGCGAACACTGAAGCTTTCTTT,CASSFGTGGANTEAFF
TRBV6-5,TRBJ2-2,-,-,TGTGCCAGCAGAGCCGGGGAGGGGGAGCTGTTTTTT,CASRAGEGELFF
TRBV7-3,TRBJ2-1,-,-,TGTGCCAGCAGCCCGGGGACAAATAGGTGGGAGCAGTTCTTC,CASSPGTNRWEQFF
TRBV5-4,TRBJ2-1,-,-,TGTGCCAGCAAACCTGGGGGCTCCTACAATGAGCAGTTCTTC,CASKPGGSYNEQFF
TRBV9,TRBJ2-5,-,-,TGTGCCAGCAGCCCCCCTTACTCACAAGAGACCCAGTACTTC,CASSPPYSQETQYF
TRBV5-1,TRBJ1-4,-,-,TGCGCCAGCAGCCCCCCCAACTCCGATGAAAAACTGTTTTTT,CASSPPNSDEKLFF
TRBV4-2,TRBJ2-2,-,TRBD2,TGTGCCAGCAGCCACCAAGGACTAGTGAACACCGGGGAGCTGTTTTTT,CASSHQGLVNTGELFF
TRBV11-3,TRBJ1-2,-,-,TGTGCCAGCAGATCCATCCAGGGAGGTGGCTACACCTTC,CASRSIQGGGYTF
TRBV28,TRBJ2-6,-,-,TGTGCCAGCAGTTTTAACCGTCAAGGGGCCAACGTCCTGACTTTC,CASSFNRQGANVLTF
TRBV9,TRBJ2-2,once,-,TGTGCCAGCAGCGTCTATGGGGGCTCGGGCGGGGAGCTGTTTTTT,CASSVYGGSGGELFF
TRBV11-3,TRBJ2-3,few,-,TGTGCCAGCAGCTTAGATAGCCTCGATACGCAGTATTTT,CASSLDSLDTQYF